These 32 T cell receptor beta chains were all obtained from the same sample, sequenced in a study of CD8+ T cells in alopecia areata. RNA extraction and reverse transcription yielded cDNA as sequencing template. Repertoires were generated with immunoSEQ multiplex PCR, while TCRdb's copy carries only in-frame clones and drops some. Among about 130,000 clones listed, approximately 58% were seen once. The sequencing used CD4+ T cells sorted from blood, collected at week 0. The source of these receptors is a human donor with alopecia areata.

The chain is built from TRBV7-9 and TRBJ1-1; no definite D call. Germline V gene sequence: CDR1 SEHNR, CDR2 FQNEAQ (reference sequence). V was clipped by 5 bases and J by 11 bases, with 12 bases between them. The CDR3 sequence is 11 residues long. The CDR3 here is CASSPAVWAFF. The CDR3, as DNA: TGTGCCAGCAGCCCGGCGGTTTGGGCTTTCTTT.

This clone has just a few counts. The V and J genes are TRBV7-2 and TRBJ2-5, with TRBD2 matching over 8 bases. V lost 3 bases, J lost 7 bases, and 7 bases stayed unmatched. Looked up from germline, CDR1 is SGHTA and CDR2 is FQGNSA. The CDR3 has 14 amino acids. This CDR3 is CASSFYGGEGTQYF. The CDR3 DNA sequence: TGTGCCAGCAGCTTCTACGGGGGGGAAGGGACCCAGTACTTC.

There are a few counts of this clone. The chain couples TRBV6-1 to TRBJ2-2; D call uncertain. With 6 bases removed from V and 7 bases from J, the gap between germline ends came to 18 bases. The germline CDR1 and CDR2 sequences are MNHNS and SASEGT. This CDR3 is built from 15 residues. The CDR3 coding sequence is TGTGCCAGCAGCCCCAGCCCGTGGGCAAACGGGGAGCTGTTTTTT. Translated: CASSPSPWANGELFF.

This clone was observed a handful of times. This sequence joins TRBV11-1 and TRBJ2-1; D gene ambiguous. V shed 5 bases and J shed 7 bases, with 15 bases lying between them. CDR1 SGHAT and CDR2 FQDESV come from the germline V gene (reference sequence). This CDR3 spans 14 amino acids. CDR3 residues: CASSPSEFRNEQFF. CDR3 bases: TGTGCCAGCAGCCCATCGGAATTTCGGAATGAGCAGTTCTTC. The complete variable domain, with remaining parts taken from reference TRBV11-1 and TRBJ2-1, reads EAEVAQSPRYKITEKSQAVAFWCDPISGHATLYWYRQILGQGPELLVQFQDESVVDDSQLPKDRFSAERLKGVDSTLKIQPAELGDSAMYLCASSPSEFRNEQFFGPGTRLTVL.

The chain couples TRBV5-1 to TRBJ2-2, with TRBD2 identical over 9 bases. With V trimmed by 0 bases and J by 7 bases, 7 bases remained unmatched. Looked up from germline, CDR1 is SGHRS and CDR2 is YFSETQ. CDR3 length: 16 amino acids. Here the CDR3 reads CASSLAQRGADGELFF. Written as DNA, the CDR3 is TGCGCCAGCAGCTTGGCCCAGCGGGGGGCAGACGGGGAGCTGTTTTTT.

The chain recombines TRBV29-1 with TRBJ1-2; D might be TRBD1 (5 bases). CDR3 length equals 12 residues. V was shortened by 5 bases and J by 9 bases, with 16 bases between the two germline ends. The germline V gene has CDR1 SQVTM and CDR2 ANQGSEA. The CDR3 loop reads CSVLGDVGRYTF. The CDR3 DNA reads as TGCAGCGTTCTGGGGGATGTAGGTCGCTACACCTTC.

The gene calls are TRBV7-6 and TRBJ1-4; D remains ambiguous. In germline, CDR1 is SGHVS, CDR2 FNYEAQ. CDR3 size: 15 residues. The ends were cut back, 3 bases at V and 0 bases at J, with 8 bases in the middle. The CDR3, as DNA: TGTGCCAGCAGCTTGACCGAAGCAACTAATGAAAAACTGTTTTTT. It yields the protein CASSLTEATNEKLFF.

This CDR3 is CASQPTGTGGDEQFF. The CDR3 DNA sequence: TGCGCCAGCCAACCGACCGGGACAGGGGGTGATGAGCAGTTCTTC. The V gene is TRBV5-1, the J gene TRBJ2-1; 11 bases align to TRBD1. The junction had 11 bases not matched to a gene; V was cut back by 7 bases and J by 8 bases. Germline V gives CDR1 SGHRS, CDR2 YFSETQ. The CDR3 consists of 15 residues.

The sample holds a few counts of this clone. This chain connects TRBV19 to TRBJ1-3; D not certain. Germline CDR1 and CDR2: LNHDA and SQIVND (reference sequence). The CDR3 spans 14 residues. V lost 6 bases and J 0 bases, leaving 9 bases between the germline ends. CDR3 residues: CASSAGSSGNTIYF. CDR3 bases: TGTGCCAGTAGCGCGGGGAGCTCTGGAAACACCATATATTTT. The complete variable domain, with remaining parts taken from reference TRBV19 and TRBJ1-3, reads DGGITQSPKYLFRKEGQNVTLSCEQNLNHDAMYWYRQDPGQGLRLIYYSQIVNDFQKGDIAEGYSVSREKKESFPLTVTSAQKNPTAFYLCASSAGSSGNTIYFGEGSWLTVV.

V gene TRBV4-3 combines with J gene TRBJ2-1, with a possible D match to TRBD2 (5 bases). There are 18 residues in the CDR3. Germline CDR1 LGHNA, CDR2 YSLEER. V lost 1 base and J 2 bases, leaving 18 bases between the germline ends. The CDR3 loop reads CASSQASGSGGTYNEQFF. CDR3 in DNA: TGCGCCAGCAGCCAAGCCTCGGGAAGCGGAGGCACCTACAATGAGCAGTTCTTC.

This chain uses TRBV7-2 with TRBJ1-2; D is possibly TRBD1 (5 bases). CDR3 length equals 13 residues. In germline, CDR1 is SGHTA, CDR2 FQGNSA. V lost 5 bases and J lost 8, with 15 bases in between. CDR3 DNA sequence: TGTGCCAGCAGCCCTGGGGCGGATAGCGGCTACACCTTC. Its translation is CASSPGADSGYTF.

The chain carries TRBV28 and TRBJ1-1; D call uncertain. Per germline, CDR1 MDHEN and CDR2 SYDVKM. The V end was cut by 3 bases, the J end by 0 bases, with 5 bases between. The CDR3 consists of 13 residues. The CDR3 region is CASSFLMNTEAFF. As DNA, the CDR3 is TGTGCCAGCAGTTTTTTGATGAACACTGAAGCTTTCTTT.

This clone was seen a few times. The rearrangement joins TRBV4-3 to TRBJ2-3; TRBD1 is a possible D gene (5 bases). V shed 0 bases and J shed 3 bases, with 13 bases lying between them. Germline V gives CDR1 LGHNA, CDR2 YSLEER. The CDR3 extends over 16 amino acids. DNA of the CDR3: TGCGCCAGCAGCCAAGATCCATCCCCAGGGACAGATACGCAGTATTTT. Protein: CASSQDPSPGTDTQYF.

The chain carries TRBV28 and TRBJ1-2; D remains ambiguous. CDR1 MDHEN and CDR2 SYDVKM come from the germline V gene. Between the trimmed V and J ends, which lost 7 bases and 7 bases, there was a span of 25 bases. The CDR3 consists of 16 residues. The CDR3 protein is CASTPSTEGPVGGYTF. The DNA for the CDR3 is TGTGCCAGCACCCCTAGTACGGAGGGCCCGGTTGGTGGCTACACCTTC.

This sequence joins TRBV21-1 and TRBJ2-4. TRBV21-1 is recorded as a pseudogene. The CDR3 is made up of 14 amino acids. CDR3 in amino acids: CASSKTSAKNIQYF. The CDR3 nucleotides are TGTGCCAGCAGCAAAACCTCAGCCAAAAACATTCAGTACTTC.

In DNA, the CDR3 is TGTGCCACCAGCAGAGTCCAAGACAGAGTGGATGGCTACACCTTC. Its translation is CATSRVQDRVDGYTF. This chain joins TRBV15 and TRBJ1-2; a weak D match, TRBD1 (5 bases). The CDR3 consists of 15 residues. V lost 1 base, J lost 6 bases, and 15 bases lay in between. Germline loops: CDR1 LNHNV, CDR2 YYDKDF (reference sequence).

In this sample, this clone turned up a few times. This sequence joins TRBV4-3 and TRBJ2-3, with 11 bases matching TRBD1. This CDR3 spans 15 amino acids. Per the germline V gene, CDR1 is LGHNA and CDR2 is YSLEER. After removal of 4 bases from V and 5 bases from J, the junction contained 5 bases not matched to a gene. CDR3 sequence: CASSPPGQGEDTQYF. The DNA for the CDR3 is TGCGCCAGCAGCCCCCCGGGACAGGGGGAAGATACGCAGTATTTT.

This chain joins TRBV28 and TRBJ1-1; no reliable D call. Trimming cost V 2 bases and J 4 bases, with 14 bases left between them. CDR3 length: 15 amino acids. From germline, CDR1 is MDHEN and CDR2 SYDVKM. The CDR3 bases are TGTGCCAGCAGTTTAACTCGCGGTAGTGGCACTGAAGCTTTCTTT. Its translation is CASSLTRGSGTEAFF.

CDR3 protein: CASSGDSGGWTDTQYF. The CDR3 DNA sequence: TGTGCCAGCAGCGGAGATTCAGGGGGCTGGACAGATACGCAGTATTTT. V usage is TRBV9 and J usage is TRBJ2-3; 8 nucleotides line up with TRBD1. CDR1 SGDLS and CDR2 YYNGEE come from the germline V gene. This CDR3 is built from 16 residues. With V trimmed by 3 bases and J by 3 bases, 9 bases remained unmatched.

The rearrangement uses TRBV18 and TRBJ1-1; 7 bases align to TRBD1. The germline V gene has CDR1 KGHSH and CDR2 LQKENI. J was trimmed by 1 base and V by 5 bases; bases with no gene match: 4. CDR3 length: 14 amino acids. The CDR3 loop is CASSTGTENTEAFF. In DNA, the CDR3 is TGTGCCAGCTCAACCGGGACAGAGAACACTGAAGCTTTCTTT.

The chain carries TRBV27 and TRBJ2-5; D is unresolved. The CDR3 runs to 13 residues. V lost 0 bases, J lost 7 bases, and 9 bases lay in between. Germline V gives CDR1 MNHEY, CDR2 SMNVEV (reference sequence). The chain's CDR3 is CASSLSYEGTQYF. The CDR3 DNA sequence: TGTGCCAGCAGTTTATCGTATGAAGGGACCCAGTACTTC.

V gene TRBV27 combines with J gene TRBJ1-5; D perhaps matches TRBD1 (5 bases). The CDR3 sequence is 15 residues long. Germline CDR1 reads MNHEY; CDR2 reads SMNVEV (reference sequence). V dropped 5 bases and J dropped 3 bases, with 14 bases sitting between them. The CDR3 coding sequence is TGTGCCAGCAGTGCCCGGACAAAACCCAATCAGCCCCAGCATTTT. Translated, it gives CASSARTKPNQPQHF.

This clone was found a few times. The chain carries TRBV19 and TRBJ1-5, with D hard to call. The CDR3 contains 14 residues. Germline V CDR1 and CDR2: LNHDA, SQIVND (reference sequence). Trimming stripped 4 bases from V and 1 base from J, with 8 bases between. The CDR3 is CASSSTESNQPQHF. The DNA of the CDR3 is TGTGCCAGTAGTAGTACGGAGAGCAATCAGCCCCAGCATTTT.

The gene calls are TRBV9 and TRBJ2-1; 10 nucleotides match TRBD2. CDR3 length equals 18 residues. The V gene's germline CDR1 is SGDLS and CDR2 YYNGEE. V lost 0 bases, J lost 9 bases, and 15 bases stayed unmatched. The CDR3 loop is CASSVDRGKREGRSEQFF. The CDR3 DNA reads TGTGCCAGCAGCGTAGACCGGGGTAAGCGGGAGGGCCGGAGTGAGCAGTTCTTC.

This clone was seen more than once but under ten times. The chain links TRBV28 to TRBJ1-3, with 7 bases identical to TRBD1. The CDR3 contains 15 residues. Germline trimming cut 5 bases from V and 7 bases from J; bases unmatched to any gene: 11. Looked up from germline, CDR1 is MDHEN and CDR2 is SYDVKM. CDR3 nucleotide sequence: TGTGCCAGCAGTCGACAGGGATCGGTGCGGAACACCATATATTTT. As protein: CASSRQGSVRNTIYF. The full variable domain, with the rest looked up from reference TRBV28 and TRBJ1-3, is DVKVTQSSRYLVKRTGEKVFLECVQDMDHENMFWYRQDPGLGLRLIYFSYDVKMKEKGDIPEGYSVSREKKERFSLILESASTNQTSMYLCASSRQGSVRNTIYFGEGSWLTVV.

V gene TRBV10-3 combines with J gene TRBJ1-1; D uncertain. V dropped 10 bases and J dropped 7 bases, with 13 bases sitting between them. Germline lookup yields CDR1 ENHRY and CDR2 SYGVKD. CDR3 length: 11 residues. The CDR3 is CATLGPLEAFF. The CDR3 nucleotides are TGTGCCACCCTTGGACCCCTTGAAGCTTTCTTT.

This clone appeared a few times. CDR3 sequence reads: CASSPPPGTGELFF. DNA of the CDR3: TGTGCCAGCAGTCCTCCTCCTGGCACCGGGGAGCTGTTTTTT. The V gene is TRBV6-5, the J gene TRBJ2-2; D is undetermined. V was trimmed by 5 bases and J by 4 bases, leaving 11 bases between them. Germline CDR1 is MNHEY and CDR2 is SVGAGI. This CDR3 spans 14 amino acids.

This clone was observed a handful of times. This sequence joins TRBV4-1 and TRBJ1-2, with 7 positions matching TRBD1. Germline values: CDR1 MGHRA, CDR2 YSYEKL. The length of the CDR3 is 18 residues. The V gene end was trimmed by 0 bases and the J gene end by 2 bases; junction bases not matched to a gene: 12. CDR3 residues: CASSQERQGTVGNYGYTF. CDR3 in DNA: TGCGCCAGCAGCCAAGAAAGACAGGGAACCGTTGGGAACTATGGCTACACCTTC.

V and J are TRBV4-3 and TRBJ1-5; D uncertain. The germline CDR1 and CDR2 sequences are LGHNA and YSLEER. V lost 1 base, J lost 6 bases, and 10 bases lay in between. The CDR3 has 14 amino acids. This CDR3 reads CASSQALEAQPQHF. The CDR3 DNA sequence: TGCGCCAGCAGCCAAGCCCTAGAAGCTCAGCCCCAGCATTTT.

The chain recombines TRBV4-3 with TRBJ2-5; weak D call: TRBD1 (5 bases). V was clipped by 0 bases and J by 9 bases, with 14 bases between them. From germline, CDR1 is LGHNA and CDR2 YSLEER. The length of the CDR3 is 14 residues. As DNA, the CDR3 is TGCGCCAGCAGCCAAGATCGGAAGCCCAGGGCCCAGTACTTC. This encodes CASSQDRKPRAQYF.

The chain uses TRBV9 and TRBJ1-1, with 8 bases aligning to TRBD1. V lost 5 bases, J lost 4 bases, and 13 bases stayed unmatched. This CDR3 comprises 16 residues. Germline V lookup: CDR1 SGDLS, CDR2 YYNGEE. CDR3 protein: CASSTGGRIFGTEAFF. In DNA form, the CDR3 reads TGTGCCAGCAGTACAGGGGGTCGGATCTTTGGCACTGAAGCTTTCTTT.

V and J are TRBV9 and TRBJ1-2; 8 bases align to TRBD1. This CDR3 has 13 residues. The J segment lost 7 bases and the V segment lost 3 bases, leaving 5 bases of the junction unmatched. Per germline, CDR1 SGDLS and CDR2 YYNGEE. The CDR3: CASSADRVGGYTF. The CDR3 DNA sequence: TGTGCCAGCAGCGCGGACAGGGTTGGTGGCTACACCTTC. Full variable domain (remainder filled in from reference TRBV9 and TRBJ1-2): DSGVTQTPKHLITATGQRVTLRCSPRSGDLSVYWYQQSLDQGLQFLIQYYNGEERAKGNILERFSAQQFPDLHSELNLSSLELGDSALYFCASSADRVGGYTFGSGTRLTVV.